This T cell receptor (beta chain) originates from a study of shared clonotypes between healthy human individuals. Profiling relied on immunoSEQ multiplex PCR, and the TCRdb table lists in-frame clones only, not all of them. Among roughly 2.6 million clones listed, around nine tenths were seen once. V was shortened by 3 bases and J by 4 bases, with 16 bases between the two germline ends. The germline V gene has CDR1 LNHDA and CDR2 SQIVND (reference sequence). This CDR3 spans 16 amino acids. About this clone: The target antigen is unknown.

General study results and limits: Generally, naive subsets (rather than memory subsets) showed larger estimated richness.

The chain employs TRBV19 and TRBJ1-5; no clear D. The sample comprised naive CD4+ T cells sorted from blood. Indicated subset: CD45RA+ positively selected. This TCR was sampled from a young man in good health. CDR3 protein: CASSILGSTPNQPQHF. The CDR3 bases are TGTGCCAGTAGTATTTTAGGGTCAACGCCGAATCAGCCCCAGCATTTT.